This TCR beta chain was captured in a study of shared clonotypes between healthy human individuals. As for the study in general: Per-donor plates numbered three CD4 naive, three CD4 memory, two CD8 naive and one CD8 memory. Notes on the study in general: It was the non-shared clonotypes that had lower generation probabilities than clonotypes shared by all four donors.

Tens of thousands of T cell genomes (about 0.2 ug DNA) went into each sorted-subset replicate. Here immunoSEQ multiplex PCR was the method, and the copy in TCRdb shows in-frame clones only, minus some. The table lists more than 200,000 clones, under 80% of them singletons. This clone showed up just a few times. What it recognizes is unknown. V dropped 5 bases and J dropped 5 bases, with 13 bases sitting between them. Germline V CDR1 and CDR2: SQVTM, ANQGSEA. CDR3 length: 13 residues. The rearrangement joins TRBV29-1 to TRBJ1-5, with D unclear. Source material: memory CD4+ T cells sorted from blood. Subset reported: CD45RA-negative fraction. The TCR was taken from a man aged 25-45 years in good health. The CDR3 sequence: CSVRGHGDQPQHF. CDR3 in DNA: TGCAGCGTTCGCGGCCACGGCGATCAGCCCCAGCATTTT.